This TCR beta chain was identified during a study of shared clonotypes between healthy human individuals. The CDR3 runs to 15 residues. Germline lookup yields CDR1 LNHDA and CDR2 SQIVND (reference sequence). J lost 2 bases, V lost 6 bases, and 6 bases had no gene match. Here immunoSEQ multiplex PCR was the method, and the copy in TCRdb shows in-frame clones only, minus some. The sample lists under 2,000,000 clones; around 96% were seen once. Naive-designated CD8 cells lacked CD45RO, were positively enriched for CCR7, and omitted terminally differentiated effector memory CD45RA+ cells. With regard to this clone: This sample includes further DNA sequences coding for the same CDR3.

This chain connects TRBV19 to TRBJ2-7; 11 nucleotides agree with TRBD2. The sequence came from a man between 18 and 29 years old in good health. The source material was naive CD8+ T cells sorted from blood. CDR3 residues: CASSPLTSGAYEQYF. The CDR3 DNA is TGTGCCAGTAGCCCCTTGACTAGCGGGGCCTACGAGCAGTACTTC.